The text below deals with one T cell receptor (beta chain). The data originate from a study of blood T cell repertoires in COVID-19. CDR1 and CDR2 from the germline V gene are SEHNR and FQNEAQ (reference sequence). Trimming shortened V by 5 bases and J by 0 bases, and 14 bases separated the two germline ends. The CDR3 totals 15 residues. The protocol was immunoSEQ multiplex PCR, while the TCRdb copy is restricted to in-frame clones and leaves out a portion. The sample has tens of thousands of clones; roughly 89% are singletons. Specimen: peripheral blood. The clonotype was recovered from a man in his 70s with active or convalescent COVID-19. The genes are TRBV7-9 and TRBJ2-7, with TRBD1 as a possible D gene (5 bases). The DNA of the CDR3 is TGTGCCAGCAGCCCCCAGACAGCCAGCTCCTACGAGCAGTACTTC. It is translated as CASSPQTASSYEQYF.